Shown below are 9 T cell receptor beta chains from a single sample sequenced in a study of blood T cell repertoires in COVID-19. Here immunoSEQ multiplex PCR was the method, and the copy in TCRdb shows in-frame clones only, minus some. The sample yields fewer than 200,000 clones, 84% seen once. The sample consisted of PBMCs or T cells enriched from blood (not recorded which). The receptor set was obtained from a man aged 50 to 60 who had recovered from COVID-19.

V is TRBV16 and J is TRBJ2-1; a possible D gene is TRBD2 (5 bases). This CDR3 comprises 15 residues. The germline V and J ends were trimmed by 1 base and 8 bases, with 15 bases remaining between them. CDR1 is KGHSY, CDR2 FQNENV, per germline. The CDR3 DNA follows: TGTGCCAGCAGCCAATTCATAACAGCGGTTTATGAGCAGTTCTTC. Protein: CASSQFITAVYEQFF.

This clone was counted a few times. This chain uses TRBV5-4 with TRBJ1-1; a weak D match, TRBD1 (5 bases). This CDR3 spans 15 amino acids. Trimming took off 4 bases at V and 3 bases at J, with 16 bases between the two ends. The germline gives CDR1 SGHNT, CDR2 YYREEE (reference sequence). The CDR3 region is CASSIFQGGHTEAFF. The DNA of the CDR3 is TGTGCCAGCAGCATCTTCCAGGGAGGACACACTGAAGCTTTCTTT.

The chain has TRBV5-6 and TRBJ1-5; 10 bases are a match to TRBD1. V shed 4 bases, J shed 7 bases, and the junction held 5 bases outside the gene matches. This CDR3 contains 14 residues. CDR1 and CDR2 from the germline V gene are SGHDT and YYEEEE. CDR3 in amino acids: CASSPGTGEQPQHF. CDR3 sequence (DNA): TGTGCCAGCAGCCCGGGGACAGGGGAACAGCCCCAGCATTTT. The full variable domain, rest sourced from reference TRBV5-6 and TRBJ1-5, is DAGVTQSPTHLIKTRGQQVTLRCSPKSGHDTVSWYQQALGQGPQFIFQYYEEEERQRGNFPDRFSGHQFPNYSSELNVNALLLGDSALYLCASSPGTGEQPQHFGDGTRLSIL.

The chain links TRBV7-9 to TRBJ2-3; D is uncertain. CDR1 is SEHNR and CDR2 is FQNEAQ in the germline V gene (reference sequence). The CDR3 contains 12 residues. The V and J ends lost 2 bases and 2 bases respectively, with 2 bases between them. DNA for the CDR3: TGTGCCAGCAGCTTATACACAGATACGCAGTATTTT. Protein: CASSLYTDTQYF.

In this sample, this clone turned up once. J is TRBJ2-2 and V is TRBV11-2; D might be TRBD2 (6 bases). The CDR3 has 16 amino acids. The germline V and J ends were trimmed by 1 base and 6 bases, with 15 bases remaining between them. Germline assignment: CDR1 SGHAT and CDR2 FQNNGV. Here the CDR3 reads CASSLVRGGGAGELFF. The CDR3 DNA reads TGTGCCAGCAGCTTAGTGAGGGGAGGTGGGGCCGGGGAGCTGTTTTTT. Drawing the rest from reference TRBV11-2 and TRBJ2-2, the complete variable domain is EAGVAQSPRYKIIEKRQSVAFWCNPISGHATLYWYQQILGQGPKLLIQFQNNGVVDDSQLPKDRFSAERLKGVDSTLKIQPAKLEDSAVYLCASSLVRGGGAGELFFGEGSRLTVL.

The chain combines TRBV18 with TRBJ2-3, with D perhaps TRBD1 (6 bases). Trimming took 1 base from V and 4 from J, leaving 12 bases between them. The CDR3 runs to 15 residues. CDR1 is KGHSH and CDR2 is LQKENI in the germline V gene. The CDR3 loop reads CASSPQYRAPDTQYF. In DNA, the CDR3 is TGTGCCAGCTCACCACAGTACAGGGCCCCAGATACGCAGTATTTT.

The chain joins TRBV7-2 to TRBJ1-6; D remains unclear. Germline assignment: CDR1 SGHTA and CDR2 FQGNSA. The CDR3 totals 16 residues. Trimming took off 1 base at V and 3 bases at J, with 10 bases between the two ends. CDR3 sequence reads: CASSLDGGSYNSPLHF. CDR3 DNA sequence: TGTGCCAGCAGCTTAGATGGCGGGAGCTATAATTCACCCCTCCACTTT.

This chain uses TRBV4-2 with TRBJ2-5; the match to TRBD2 covers 15 bases. The germline gives CDR1 LGHNA, CDR2 YNFKEQ. J gave up 4 bases and V 0 bases, and 9 bases lay outside the gene matches. The CDR3 is 19 amino acids. The CDR3 sequence: CASSQDYRTSGGARETQYF. The CDR3 DNA is TGTGCCAGCAGCCAAGATTATCGGACTAGCGGGGGGGCCCGAGAGACCCAGTACTTC.

This clone was found a few times. The chain has TRBV27 and TRBJ1-6; 9 positions agree with TRBD1. Trimming cost V 3 bases and J 10 bases; bases outside gene matches: 7. Germline-derived CDR1 and CDR2 are MNHEY and SMNVEV (reference sequence). The CDR3 covers 15 residues. The CDR3 region has the DNA TGTGCCAGCAGTTTCTACAGGGGGCGAGGGTCACCCCTCCACTTT. It encodes CASSFYRGRGSPLHF.